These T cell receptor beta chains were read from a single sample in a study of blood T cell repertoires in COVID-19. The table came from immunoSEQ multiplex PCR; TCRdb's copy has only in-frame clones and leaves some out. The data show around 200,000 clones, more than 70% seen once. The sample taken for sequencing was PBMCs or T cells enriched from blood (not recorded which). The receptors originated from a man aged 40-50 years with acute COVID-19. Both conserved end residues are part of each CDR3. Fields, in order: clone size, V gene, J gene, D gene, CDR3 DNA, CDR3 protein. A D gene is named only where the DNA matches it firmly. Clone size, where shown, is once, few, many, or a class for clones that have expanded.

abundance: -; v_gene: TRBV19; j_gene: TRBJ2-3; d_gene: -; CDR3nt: TGTGCCAGTAGTATCTTGGCTAGTGCAGATACGCAGTATTTT; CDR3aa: CASSILASADTQYF
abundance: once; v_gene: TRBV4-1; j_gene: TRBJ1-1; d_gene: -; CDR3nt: TGCGCCAGCAGCCAAAGGGGGGGCGCGAACACTGAAGCTTTCTTT; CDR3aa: CASSQRGGANTEAFF
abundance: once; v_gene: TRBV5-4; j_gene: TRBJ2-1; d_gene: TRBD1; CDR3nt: TGTGCCAGCAGTTACCGACAGGGGTCATACAATGAGCAGTTCTTC; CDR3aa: CASSYRQGSYNEQFF
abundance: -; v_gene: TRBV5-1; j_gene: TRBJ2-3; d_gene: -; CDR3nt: TGCGCCAGCAGCGTTGCAGGGGTGGATACGCAGTATTTT; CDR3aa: CASSVAGVDTQYF
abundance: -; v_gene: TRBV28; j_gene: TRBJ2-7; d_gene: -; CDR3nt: TGTGCCAGCAGCCTCGGAGTCGAGCAGTACTTC; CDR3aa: CASSLGVEQYF
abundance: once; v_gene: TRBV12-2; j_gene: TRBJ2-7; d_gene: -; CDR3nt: TGTGCAAGTCGCCTAACTCGACTAGCGGGAAAATGGGAGCAGTACTTC; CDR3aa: CASRLTRLAGKWEQYF
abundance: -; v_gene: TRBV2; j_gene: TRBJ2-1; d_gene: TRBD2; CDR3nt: TGTGCCAGCAGTGAGAGGGCGGGAGGGCCCGGCAATGAGCAGTTCTTC; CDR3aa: CASSERAGGPGNEQFF
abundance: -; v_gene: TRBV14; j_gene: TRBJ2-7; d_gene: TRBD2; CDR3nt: TGTGCCAGCAGCCATTGGTCGGGAGGCCCTGGCGAGCAGTACTTC; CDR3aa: CASSHWSGGPGEQYF
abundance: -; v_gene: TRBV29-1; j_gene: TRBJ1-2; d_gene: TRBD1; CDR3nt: TGCAGCGTTGGAGGGACAGGGGGCGCAGCTTACGGCTACACCTTC; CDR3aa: CSVGGTGGAAYGYTF
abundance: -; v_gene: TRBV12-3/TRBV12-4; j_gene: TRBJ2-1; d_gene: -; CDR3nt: TGTGCCAGCAGCCTTCGAGGTGAGCAGTTCTTC; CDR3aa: CASSLRGEQFF
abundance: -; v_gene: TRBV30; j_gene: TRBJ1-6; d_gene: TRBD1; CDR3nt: TGTGCCTGGAGTATCGTCGGGACAGGGGTAGGTTCACCCCTCCACTTT; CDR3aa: CAWSIVGTGVGSPLHF
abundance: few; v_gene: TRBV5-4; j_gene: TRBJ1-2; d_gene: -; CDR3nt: TGTGCCAGCAGCTCGCCTTTGACTTACTATGGCTACACCTTC; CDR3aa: CASSSPLTYYGYTF
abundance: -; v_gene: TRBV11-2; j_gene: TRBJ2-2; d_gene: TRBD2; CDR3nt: TGTGCCAGCAGCTTCCTGGGCGGGGGATACACCGGGGAGCTGTTTTTT; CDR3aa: CASSFLGGGYTGELFF
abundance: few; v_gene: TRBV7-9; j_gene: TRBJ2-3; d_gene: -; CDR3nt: TGTGCCAGCAGCTCAGAGGCAGATACGCAGTATTTT; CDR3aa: CASSSEADTQYF
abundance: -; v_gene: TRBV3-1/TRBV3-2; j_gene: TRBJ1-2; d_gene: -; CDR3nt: TGTGCCAGCAGCCAAGAGGGGGCCTTGGGGGGCTACACCTTC; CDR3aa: CASSQEGALGGYTF
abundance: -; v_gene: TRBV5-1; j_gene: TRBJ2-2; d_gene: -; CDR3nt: TGCGCCAGCAGCTTACTGGGACTCACCACCGGGGAGCTGTTTTTT; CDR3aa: CASSLLGLTTGELFF
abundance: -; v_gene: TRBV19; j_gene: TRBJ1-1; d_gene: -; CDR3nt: TGTGCCAGTAGTCCGACACAGGGATGGAATGCTATAACTGAAGCTTTCTTT; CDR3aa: CASSPTQGWNAITEAFF
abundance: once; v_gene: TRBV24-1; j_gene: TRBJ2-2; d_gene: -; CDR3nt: TGTGCCACCAGTGGGTTCTTGGGGCCCGGGCCGAACGAAAACACCGGGGAGCTGTTTTTT; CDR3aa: CATSGFLGPGPNENTGELFF
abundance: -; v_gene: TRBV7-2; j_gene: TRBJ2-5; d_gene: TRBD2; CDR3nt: TGTGCCAGCAGCTTATGGGGACTAGGACAAGAGACCCAGTACTTC; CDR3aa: CASSLWGLGQETQYF
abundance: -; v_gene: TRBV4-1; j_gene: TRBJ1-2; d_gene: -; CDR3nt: TGCGCCAGCAGCCAAGGACGGGGGGATTACTATGGCTACACCTTC; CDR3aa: CASSQGRGDYYGYTF
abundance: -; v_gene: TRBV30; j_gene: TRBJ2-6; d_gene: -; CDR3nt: TGTGCCTCCCCGACGGGAAGTTCGGGGGCCAACGTCCTGACTTTC; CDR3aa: CASPTGSSGANVLTF
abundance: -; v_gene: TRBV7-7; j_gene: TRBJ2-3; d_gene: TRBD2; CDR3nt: TGTGCTAGCAGCTTATTCTCCCTACTAGCGGGACGCGCAGATACGCAGTATTTT; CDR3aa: CASSLFSLLAGRADTQYF
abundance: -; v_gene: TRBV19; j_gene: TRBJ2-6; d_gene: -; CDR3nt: TGTGCCAGCAACTCTGGGGCCAACGTCCTGACTTTC; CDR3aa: CASNSGANVLTF
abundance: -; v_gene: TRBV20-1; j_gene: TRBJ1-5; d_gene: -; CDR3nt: TGCAGTGCTAGTTCCGGAGTCGGTCAGCCCCAGCATTTT; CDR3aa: CSASSGVGQPQHF
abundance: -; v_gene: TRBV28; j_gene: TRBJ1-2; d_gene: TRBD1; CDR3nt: TGTGCCAGCACCTCAAGACAGGGTCAAGGCTACACCTTC; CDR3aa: CASTSRQGQGYTF
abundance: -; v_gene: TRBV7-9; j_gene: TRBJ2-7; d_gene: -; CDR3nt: TGTGCCAGCAGCTCAGAGACCACTAGTTCCGAGCAGTACTTC; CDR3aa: CASSSETTSSEQYF
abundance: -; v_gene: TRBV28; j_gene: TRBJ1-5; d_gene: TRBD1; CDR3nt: TGTGCCAGCAGTTTATTAGGGGGCCGCAATCAGCCCCAGCATTTT; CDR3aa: CASSLLGGRNQPQHF
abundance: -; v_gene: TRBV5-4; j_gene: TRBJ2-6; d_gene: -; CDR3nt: TGTGCCAGCAGCTTGTGGGGGGCTGGGGCCAACGTCCTGACTTTC; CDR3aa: CASSLWGAGANVLTF
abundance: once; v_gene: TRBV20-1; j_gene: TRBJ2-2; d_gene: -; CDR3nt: TGCAGTGCTAGTGGGCCGGGGAACACCGGGGAGCTGTTTTTT; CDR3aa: CSASGPGNTGELFF
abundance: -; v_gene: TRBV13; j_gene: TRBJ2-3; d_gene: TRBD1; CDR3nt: TGTGCCAGCAGCCGGGACAGGGCTTTGGATACGCAGTATTTT; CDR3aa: CASSRDRALDTQYF
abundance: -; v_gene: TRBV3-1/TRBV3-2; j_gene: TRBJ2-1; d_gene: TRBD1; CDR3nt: TGTGCCAGCAGCCATCTCGGGACAGGGGGCGACGAGCAGTTCTTC; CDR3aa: CASSHLGTGGDEQFF
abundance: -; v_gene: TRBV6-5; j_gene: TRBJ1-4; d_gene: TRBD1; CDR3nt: TGTGCCAGCAGTCCGGGACAGTCAACTAATGAAAAACTGTTTTTT; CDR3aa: CASSPGQSTNEKLFF
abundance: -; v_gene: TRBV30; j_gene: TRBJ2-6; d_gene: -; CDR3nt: TGTGCCTGGAAGGGATTGGGGCGCGGAGGGGCCAACGTCCTGACTTTC; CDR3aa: CAWKGLGRGGANVLTF
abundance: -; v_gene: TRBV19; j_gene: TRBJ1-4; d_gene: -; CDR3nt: TGTGCCACCAACTGGGGAGGTAATGAAAAACTGTTTTTT; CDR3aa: CATNWGGNEKLFF
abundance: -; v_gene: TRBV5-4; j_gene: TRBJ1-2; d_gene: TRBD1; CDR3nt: TGTGCCAGCAGCTTGGAGGGGGCCGGCTATGGCTACACCTTC; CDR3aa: CASSLEGAGYGYTF
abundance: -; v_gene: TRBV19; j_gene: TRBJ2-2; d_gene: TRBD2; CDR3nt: TGTGCCAGTAGTAAACTAGCGGGAGCTGGCGGGGAGCTGTTTTTT; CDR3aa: CASSKLAGAGGELFF
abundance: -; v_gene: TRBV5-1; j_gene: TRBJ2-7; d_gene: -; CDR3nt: TGCGCCAGCAGCTTTGACAGAGCCTACGAGCAGTACTTC; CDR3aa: CASSFDRAYEQYF
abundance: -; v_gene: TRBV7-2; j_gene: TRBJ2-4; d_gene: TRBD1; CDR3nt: TGTGCCAGCAGCTTAGCCAAGGGGGCCGAAAACATTCAGTACTTC; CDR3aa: CASSLAKGAENIQYF
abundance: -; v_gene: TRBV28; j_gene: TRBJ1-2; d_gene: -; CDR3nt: TGTGCCAGCAGTTTAGAGGGCGATCGGGCCTTTAACTATGGCTACACCTTC; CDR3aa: CASSLEGDRAFNYGYTF
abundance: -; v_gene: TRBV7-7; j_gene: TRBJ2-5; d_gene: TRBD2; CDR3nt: TGTGCTAGCAGCTTAGGACTAGCGACGAGGGAGACCCAGTACTTC; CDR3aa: CASSLGLATRETQYF
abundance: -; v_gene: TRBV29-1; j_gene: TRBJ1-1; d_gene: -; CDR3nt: TGCAGCGTTGAAGACCCAGGACAGCCTACTGAAGCTTTCTTT; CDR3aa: CSVEDPGQPTEAFF
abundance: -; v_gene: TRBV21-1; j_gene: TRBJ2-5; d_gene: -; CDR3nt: TGTGCCAGCAGCAATGATCTAGGGTGTGGGACAGGGTTTATTGAGACCCAGTACTTC; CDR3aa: CASSNDLGCGTGFIETQYF